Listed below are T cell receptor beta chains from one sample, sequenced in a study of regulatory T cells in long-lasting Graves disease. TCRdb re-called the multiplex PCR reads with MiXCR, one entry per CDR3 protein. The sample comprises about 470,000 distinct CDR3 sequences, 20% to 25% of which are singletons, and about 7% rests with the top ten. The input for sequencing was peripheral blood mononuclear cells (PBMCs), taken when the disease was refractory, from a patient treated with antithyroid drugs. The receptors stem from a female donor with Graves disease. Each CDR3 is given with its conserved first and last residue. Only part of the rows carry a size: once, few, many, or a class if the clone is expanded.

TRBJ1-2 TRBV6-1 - CASINGGNYGYTF
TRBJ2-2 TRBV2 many CASSGVQLNTGELFF
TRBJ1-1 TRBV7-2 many CASSLGGGGAEAFF
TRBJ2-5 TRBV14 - CASSFRPGEETQYF
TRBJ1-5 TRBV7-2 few CASSWQPNQPQHF
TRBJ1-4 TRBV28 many CASSLSLLWTGEKLFF
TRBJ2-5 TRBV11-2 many CASSLAETLETQYF
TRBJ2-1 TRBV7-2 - CASRPPGGEGNEQFF
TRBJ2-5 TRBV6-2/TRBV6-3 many CASSYGGQEETQYF
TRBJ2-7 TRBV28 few CASSVAGSAYEQYF
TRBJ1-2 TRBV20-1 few CSASRGAGYTF
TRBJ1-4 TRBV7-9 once CASSFSPGATNEKLFF
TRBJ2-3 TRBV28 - CASSLRTSTSTDTQYF
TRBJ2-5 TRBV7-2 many CASSPPSERETQYF
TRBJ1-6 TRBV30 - CAWSGLSSYNSPLHF
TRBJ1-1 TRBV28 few CASSTGTEGLGTFF
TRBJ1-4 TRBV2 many CASSLFLGIQQLFF
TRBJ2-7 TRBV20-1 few CSARGQASSYEQYF
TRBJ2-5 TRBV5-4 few CASSSSGKWLETQYF
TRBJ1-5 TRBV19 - CASSPFGRAAQPQHF
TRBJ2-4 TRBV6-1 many CATQGSYTAKNIQYF
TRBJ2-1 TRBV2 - CASSPAGLAVSNEQFF
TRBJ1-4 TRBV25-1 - CATRRVTDEKLFF
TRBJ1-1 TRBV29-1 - CSVAQVGTEAFF
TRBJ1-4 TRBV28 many CASSSRGRYREKLFF
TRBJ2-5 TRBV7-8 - CASSPTTGGETQYF
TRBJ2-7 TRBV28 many CASSSSSGANYEQYF
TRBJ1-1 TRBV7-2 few CASSFGQGLGTEAFF
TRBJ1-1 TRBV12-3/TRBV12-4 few CASRAVQGADAEAFF
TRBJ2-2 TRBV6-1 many CASSITSGSSRATGELFF
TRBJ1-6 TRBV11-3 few CASSSANSPLHF
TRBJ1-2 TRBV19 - CASSMPHDAGYTF
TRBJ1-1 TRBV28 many CASSFWTENTEAFF
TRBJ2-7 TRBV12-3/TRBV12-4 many CASSEGSLGVAEQYF
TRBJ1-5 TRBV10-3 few CAITPSHNQPQHF
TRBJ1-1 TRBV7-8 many CASSSDRSMNTEAFF
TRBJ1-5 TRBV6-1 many CASSRRVQPQHF
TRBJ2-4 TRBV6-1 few CASSRGNIQYF
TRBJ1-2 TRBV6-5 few CASSYSPSYGYTF
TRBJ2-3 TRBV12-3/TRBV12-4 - CASSYGSGRGDTQYF
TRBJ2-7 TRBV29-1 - CSGREKYEQYF
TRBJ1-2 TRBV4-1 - CASSQVGSGGNYDYTF
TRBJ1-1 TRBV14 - CASSQDGGWGTEAFF
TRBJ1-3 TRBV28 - CASSWTYRSGNTIYF
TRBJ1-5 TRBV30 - CAAGAQGHQPQHF
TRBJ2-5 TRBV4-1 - CASSQGSGRETQYF
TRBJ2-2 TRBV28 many CASSTYSPNTGELFF
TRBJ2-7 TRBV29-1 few CSIGQGGEQYF
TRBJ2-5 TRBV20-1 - CSADRTGTQYF
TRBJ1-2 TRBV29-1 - CSVNLGTGIFGYTF
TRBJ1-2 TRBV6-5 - CASSYLGASGYTF
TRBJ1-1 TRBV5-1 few CASRLPTGAGAEAFF